This T cell receptor beta chain was identified during a study of T-cell reconstitution after alpha-beta-depleted transplantation in children. Study-wide results and caveats: From surviving recipient T cells and thymic progenitors came the high day-60 TCRbeta diversity observed in some patients. Among T cells one year after transplant, newly produced cells accounted for most counts and diversity.

With regard to this clonotype: What it binds is not known.

CDR1 is SGHRS, CDR2 YFSETQ, per germline. Trimming left V 0 bases short and J 4 bases short, with 8 bases between. There are 13 residues in the CDR3. The TCRbeta library incorporated unique molecular identifiers. TCRdb reanalysed the PCR reads using MiXCR and keeps one entry per CDR3 protein. The data contain a few hundred thousand distinct CDR3 sequences, approximately 7% of them singletons. This chain joins TRBV5-1 and TRBJ2-7, with a tentative D call TRBD1 (5 bases). The sequence was collected from a boy aged 2 to 10 with acute lymphoblastic leukemia, due to receive a stem cell transplant. The input for sequencing was PBMCs, taken before TCRalphabeta/CD19-depleted stem cell transplant. The DNA for the CDR3 is TGCGCCAGCAGCTTGGAGGGGCAATACGAGCAGTACTTC. Translated, it gives CASSLEGQYEQYF.